This passage covers 18 T cell receptor beta chains from one sample sequenced in a study of control samples from healthy donors and cancer patients. Using immunoSEQ multiplex PCR, the repertoire was profiled, and TCRdb retains in-frame clones only, with some absent. The sample records 170,000 or so clones, roughly 94% being singletons. The sequencing sample was made of blood. The receptors originated from a woman aged 40-49 years in good health.

J is TRBJ1-2 and V is TRBV10-3; D might be TRBD1 (6 bases). Germline V lookup: CDR1 ENHRY, CDR2 SYGVKD. CDR3 size: 14 residues. The V end was cut by 3 bases, the J end by 3 bases, with 11 bases between. The CDR3: CAISEGGGYYGYTF. CDR3 bases: TGTGCCATCAGTGAAGGGGGGGGTTACTATGGCTACACCTTC.

The chain combines TRBV29-1 with TRBJ2-7, with D uncertain. Germline V gene sequence: CDR1 SQVTM, CDR2 ANQGSEA. Trimming cost V 4 bases and J 4 bases, with 14 bases left between them. CDR3 length equals 13 residues. Here the CDR3 reads CSVGPLMEYEQYF. CDR3 DNA: TGCAGCGTTGGCCCCCTAATGGAATACGAGCAGTACTTC.

This rearrangement joins TRBV27 to TRBJ2-7; D is possibly TRBD1 (6 bases). Germline-derived CDR1 and CDR2 are MNHEY and SMNVEV (reference sequence). V was trimmed by 4 bases and J by 3 bases, leaving 10 bases between them. The CDR3 has 13 amino acids. This chain's CDR3 is CASSSIQGYEQYF. The DNA of the CDR3 is TGTGCCAGCAGTTCCATACAGGGCTACGAGCAGTACTTC.

The V gene is TRBV2, the J gene TRBJ2-7; D is perhaps TRBD2 (6 bases). Germline values: CDR1 SNHLY, CDR2 FYNNEI. Trimming shortened V by 2 bases and J by 5 bases, and 10 bases separated the two germline ends. The CDR3 runs 13 residues. The CDR3 nucleotides read TGTGCCAGCAGTGAAATGGGGGGACACGAGCAGTACTTC. It specifies CASSEMGGHEQYF.

The CDR3 nucleotides are TGTGCCAGCAGTTCCCCTCGACAGGCCTCCTATGGCTACACCTTC. Amino acids: CASSSPRQASYGYTF. The chain couples TRBV6-5 to TRBJ1-2; perhaps TRBD1 as D (6 bases). CDR1 and CDR2 from the germline V gene are MNHEY and SVGAGI. This CDR3 comprises 15 residues. V was trimmed by 4 bases and J by 4 bases, leaving 16 bases between them.

The V and J genes are TRBV6-1 and TRBJ1-2; D not certain. The V end lost 2 bases, the J end lost 6 bases, and 1 base lay between the germline ends. The CDR3 is made up of 10 amino acids. Germline lookup yields CDR1 MNHNS and CDR2 SASEGT. CDR3 residues: CASSENGYTF. The CDR3 DNA follows: TGTGCCAGCAGTGAAAATGGCTACACCTTC.

The rearrangement joins TRBV30 to TRBJ2-3; 10 nucleotides line up with TRBD2. Germline V gene data show CDR1 as GTSNPN and CDR2 as SVGIG (reference sequence). The CDR3 runs to 15 residues. Trimming removed 4 bases from V and 2 bases from J; junction bases left unmatched: 6. This chain's CDR3 is CAWKPSGGITDTQYF. The CDR3 nucleotides are TGTGCCTGGAAACCTAGCGGGGGAATCACAGATACGCAGTATTTT.

V gene TRBV7-2 combines with J gene TRBJ2-7; TRBD1 matches 7 bases. The CDR3 runs to 14 residues. The V segment lost 5 bases and the J segment 4 bases; nucleotides outside the gene matches: 8. Looked up from germline, CDR1 is SGHTA and CDR2 is FQGNSA. CDR3 sequence reads: CASSPGTAWYEQYF. For the CDR3, the DNA is TGTGCCAGCAGCCCAGGGACAGCATGGTACGAGCAGTACTTC.

The CDR3 nucleotides read TGCGCCAGCAGCCGGACAGGGGGAAATGGAAACACCATATATTTT. This encodes CASSRTGGNGNTIYF. The chain links TRBV5-1 to TRBJ1-3; 10 bases align to TRBD1. The germline gives CDR1 SGHRS, CDR2 YFSETQ. Losses at the gene ends were 4 bases for V and 3 bases for J; bases not matched to a gene: 4. CDR3 length equals 15 residues. Filled out from reference TRBV5-1 and TRBJ1-3, the complete variable domain reads KAGVTQTPRYLIKTRGQQVTLSCSPISGHRSVSWYQQTPGQGLQFLFEYFSETQRNKGNFPGRFSGRQFSNSRSEMNVSTLELGDSALYLCASSRTGGNGNTIYFGEGSWLTVV.

V is TRBV10-3 and J is TRBJ2-7; D tentatively reads TRBD1 or TRBD2 (5 bases each). V lost 7 bases to trimming and J lost 3 bases, with 16 bases between them. Germline V CDR1 and CDR2: ENHRY, SYGVKD. The CDR3 totals 14 residues. CDR3 nucleotides: TGTGCCATCACTGATGGGACCTACGGCTACGAGCAGTACTTC. It translates to CAITDGTYGYEQYF.

The chain combines TRBV5-6 with TRBJ2-1, with D perhaps matching TRBD2 (5 bases). Trimming took off 3 bases at V and 10 bases at J, with 14 bases between the two ends. The V gene's germline CDR1 is SGHDT and CDR2 YYEEEE. CDR3 length equals 13 residues. CDR3 residues: CASSSRERKEQFF. Written as DNA, the CDR3 is TGTGCCAGCAGCTCAAGGGAGCGGAAGGAGCAGTTCTTC.

The rearrangement links TRBV5-1 to TRBJ2-3; no firm D call. The length of the CDR3 is 16 residues. From germline, CDR1 is SGHRS and CDR2 YFSETQ. V was shortened by 0 bases and J by 4 bases, with 15 bases between the two germline ends. This CDR3 is CASSLAGTLVADTQYF. In DNA, the CDR3 is TGCGCCAGCAGCTTGGCCGGCACCCTGGTCGCAGATACGCAGTATTTT.

The V and J genes are TRBV5-1 and TRBJ2-1, with 7 bases aligning to TRBD2. The V and J ends lost 0 bases and 10 bases, in that order; junction bases with no gene match: 10. The V gene's germline CDR1 is SGHRS and CDR2 YFSETQ. This CDR3 comprises 15 residues. CDR3 sequence: CASSLEGVGGGEQFF. In DNA, the CDR3 is TGCGCCAGCAGCTTGGAAGGCGTCGGGGGAGGGGAGCAGTTCTTC. The full variable domain, rest sourced from reference TRBV5-1 and TRBJ2-1, is KAGVTQTPRYLIKTRGQQVTLSCSPISGHRSVSWYQQTPGQGLQFLFEYFSETQRNKGNFPGRFSGRQFSNSRSEMNVSTLELGDSALYLCASSLEGVGGGEQFFGPGTRLTVL.

The chain is built from TRBV5-5 and TRBJ1-3; 10 bases match TRBD1. This CDR3 is 16 amino acids long. V trimming: 5 bases; J trimming: 0 bases; junction bases outside the gene matches: 5. Germline CDR1 and CDR2: SGHKS and YYEKEE (reference sequence). The CDR3 loop reads CASSPTGGYSGNTIYF. The CDR3 nucleotides are TGTGCCAGCAGTCCGACAGGGGGCTACTCTGGAAACACCATATATTTT.

The chain carries TRBV19 and TRBJ1-4; no definite D call. This CDR3 comprises 11 residues. V dropped 3 bases and J dropped 7 bases, with 3 bases sitting between them. Germline lookup yields CDR1 LNHDA and CDR2 SQIVND (reference sequence). The CDR3 DNA is TGTGCCAGTAGTATCGCTGAAAAACTGTTTTTT. The encoded protein is CASSIAEKLFF.

This rearrangement joins TRBV11-2 to TRBJ1-6, with TRBD1 identical over 9 bases. V lost 0 bases, J lost 8 bases, and 2 bases stayed unmatched. The V gene's germline CDR1 is SGHAT and CDR2 FQNNGV. The CDR3 totals 15 residues. CDR3 in DNA: TGTGCCAGCAGCTTAGAAACAGGGGGCGATTCACCCCTCCACTTT. This encodes CASSLETGGDSPLHF.

This clone came up once. V usage is TRBV10-3 and J usage is TRBJ1-2; D may be TRBD1 (5 bases). The CDR3 is 13 amino acids. Looked up from germline, CDR1 is ENHRY and CDR2 is SYGVKD. Trimming cost V 7 bases and J 1 base, with 10 bases left between them. CDR3 DNA: TGTGCCATCAAGGGACTGAGTAACTATGGCTACACCTTC. Translation gives CAIKGLSNYGYTF.

The rearrangement uses TRBV10-3 and TRBJ2-2; maybe TRBD1 (5 bases). CDR1 is ENHRY and CDR2 is SYGVKD in the germline V gene. This CDR3 comprises 12 residues. V gave up 7 bases and J gave up 6 bases, with 9 bases separating them. The CDR3 sequence: CAITGSSGELFF. DNA for the CDR3: TGTGCCATCACAGGGTCGTCCGGGGAGCTGTTTTTT.